Shown below are 18 T cell receptor beta chains from a single sample sequenced in a study of spatial heterogeneity in lung cancer. One entry per CDR3 protein results from TCRdb running MiXCR on the 5' RACE reads. Among 39,000 or so distinct CDR3 sequences listed, 7.5% were seen once. Sample time point: sample taken at primary tumor resection. Unsorted whole RNA samples from tumor, nontumor lung or frozen PBMC were sequenced. This material consisted of PBMCs, taken at surgery. These TCRs come from a male donor with early-stage non-small cell lung cancer.

With respect to this clonotype: A read error may explain this, as a much larger clone is one base away. This rearrangement joins TRBV7-2 to TRBJ1-1; D call uncertain. Germline CDR1 reads SGHTA; CDR2 reads FQGNSA. Trimming removed 5 bases from V and 6 bases from J, with 19 bases in between. The CDR3 covers 15 residues. The DNA for the CDR3 is TGTGCCAGCAGCATCCAAAGAGGTCGTTTCCCTGAAGCTTTCTTT. Residues: CASSIQRGRFPEAFF.

This clonotype was observed a handful of times. This chain connects TRBV12-3 or TRBV12-4 to TRBJ2-6; D call uncertain. V was pared by 2 bases and J by 0 bases, with 2 bases between. The CDR3 is 14 amino acids. The CDR3 here is CASSLNSGANVLTF. CDR3 coding DNA: TGTGCCAGCAGTTTAAACTCTGGGGCCAACGTCCTGACTTTC.

On this clonotype: A read error is possible here, since a much larger clone lies one base away. The CDR3 carries no conserved terminal phenylalanine or tryptophan, so it likely arises from a read error. The chain recombines TRBV7-6 with TRBJ2-7; 9 bases match TRBD1. The ends lost 1 base at V and 7 bases at J; junction bases unmatched: 5. Per the germline V gene, CDR1 is SGHVS and CDR2 is FNYEAQ. The CDR3 extends over 14 amino acids. The CDR3 region is CASSLEQGAGEQYL. CDR3 nucleotide sequence: TGTGCCAGCAGCTTAGAACAGGGGGCAGGGGAGCAGTACCTC.

In this sample, this clonotype turned up many times. The rearrangement links TRBV2 to TRBJ1-2, with 9 bases fitting TRBD1. V shed 4 bases, J shed 0 bases, and the junction held 6 bases outside the gene matches. There are 16 residues in the CDR3. Germline CDR1 is SNHLY and CDR2 is FYNNEI. The CDR3 region has the DNA TGTGCCAGCAGTGGGACAGGGGCTTTAGCTAACTATGGCTACACCTTC. Its protein product is CASSGTGALANYGYTF. Using reference TRBV2 and TRBJ1-2 for the parts outside the CDR3, the full variable domain is EPEVTQTPSHQVTQMGQEVILRCVPISNHLYFYWYRQILGQKVEFLVSFYNNEISEKSEIFDDQFSVERPDGSNFTLKIRSTKLEDSAMYFCASSGTGALANYGYTFGSGTRLTVV.

This clonotype was observed at least ten times. In DNA, the CDR3 is TGTGCCAGCAGTGAACCTTTCCGAGAGACCCAGTACTTC. As protein: CASSEPFRETQYF. V gene TRBV2 combines with J gene TRBJ2-5; D gene ambiguous. This CDR3 is 13 amino acids long. Germline values: CDR1 SNHLY, CDR2 FYNNEI. V was shortened by 2 bases and J by 4 bases, with 8 bases between the two germline ends.

The table lists this clonotype with many counts. This chain uses TRBV14 with TRBJ2-3, with 7 positions matching TRBD2. The CDR3 consists of 16 residues. The trim removed 1 base at V and 0 bases at J, leaving 4 bases unmatched. CDR1 is SGHDN and CDR2 is FVKESK in the germline V gene. CDR3 sequence reads: CASSQVAGESTDTQYF. The CDR3 DNA reads TGTGCCAGCAGCCAAGTGGCGGGAGAGAGCACAGATACGCAGTATTTT.

This clonotype showed up many times. The genes are TRBV2 and TRBJ2-7; D is unclear. The CDR3 is 12 residues long. The germline V gene encodes CDR1 SNHLY and CDR2 FYNNEI. Trimming stripped 1 base from V and 2 bases from J, with 3 bases between. CDR3: CASSEGAYEQYF. The CDR3 DNA reads as TGTGCCAGCAGTGAAGGGGCCTACGAGCAGTACTTC.

This clonotype was observed a few times. The genes are TRBV30 and TRBJ1-4, with D unclear. Looked up from germline, CDR1 is GTSNPN and CDR2 is SVGIG (reference sequence). V lost 2 bases, J lost 8 bases, and 9 bases lay in between. CDR3 length: 12 residues. The CDR3 sequence is CAWSPRGEKLFF. The CDR3 DNA reads as TGTGCCTGGAGTCCGCGTGGCGAAAAACTGTTTTTT.

This chain uses TRBV5-8 with TRBJ2-7; D unresolved. Trimming shortened V by 2 bases and J by 3 bases, and 6 bases separated the two germline ends. The germline gives CDR1 SGHTS, CDR2 YDEGEE. This CDR3 contains 12 residues. The CDR3 DNA is TGTGCCAGCAGCTTATCAGTCTACGAGCAGTACGTC. Its protein is CASSLSVYEQYV.

The chain joins TRBV6-1 to TRBJ2-5; no clear D. Trimming removed 1 base at V and 7 bases at J, with 7 bases between. The CDR3 totals 12 residues. Germline CDR1 and CDR2: MNHNS and SASEGT. The DNA for the CDR3 is TGTGCCAGCAGTGAAGTAAAAAGGACCCAGTACTTC. This encodes CASSEVKRTQYF.

This clonotype was detected many times. This chain links TRBV12-3 or TRBV12-4 with TRBJ2-1; a possible D gene is TRBD1 (5 bases). V was cut by 3 bases and J by 6 bases, with 9 bases left in between. The CDR3 is 13 amino acids. DNA of the CDR3: TGTGCCAGCAGTTTTTCAGGGCTCAATGAGCAGTTCTTC. Translating it yields CASSFSGLNEQFF.

This clonotype was counted at least ten times. V usage is TRBV20-1 and J usage is TRBJ2-5, with TRBD2 matching 14 bases. CDR1 and CDR2 from the germline V gene are DFQATT and SNEGSKA (reference sequence). This CDR3 has 16 residues. V gave up 3 bases and J gave up 1 base; unmatched junction bases: 4. Written as DNA, the CDR3 is TGCAGTGCTAGGAGGGGACTAGCGGGGGCCCAAGAGACCCAGTACTTC. Its translation is CSARRGLAGAQETQYF.

The sample holds many counts of this clonotype. The genes are TRBV6-5 and TRBJ1-2; the match to TRBD1 covers 9 bases. Unmatched junction bases numbered 7, after V lost 2 bases and J lost 6 bases. CDR3 length equals 15 residues. Germline assignment: CDR1 MNHEY and CDR2 SVGAGI. CDR3 region: CASSYTQTGGNGYTF. The DNA of the CDR3 is TGTGCCAGCAGTTACACCCAGACAGGGGGGAATGGCTACACCTTC.

The chain links TRBV7-3 to TRBJ2-5, with D unclear. This CDR3 is 13 amino acids long. V was shortened by 5 bases and J by 4 bases, with 11 bases between the two germline ends. CDR1 is SGHTA and CDR2 is FQGTGA in the germline V gene. As DNA, the CDR3 is TGTGCCAGCAGCCTTAGCCCCGGAGAGACCCAGTACTTC. The encoded protein is CASSLSPGETQYF.

There are many counts of this clonotype. The genes are TRBV6-5 and TRBJ2-7; perhaps TRBD1 as D (5 bases). Germline assignment: CDR1 MNHEY and CDR2 SVGAGI. Trimming stripped 3 bases from V and 6 bases from J, with 12 bases between. The CDR3 consists of 13 residues. The CDR3 is CASSYQGGGEQYF. CDR3 coding DNA: TGTGCCAGCAGTTATCAGGGTGGCGGCGAGCAGTACTTC.

This sequence joins TRBV6-1 and TRBJ1-3; D is uncertain. CDR1 and CDR2 from the germline V gene are MNHNS and SASEGT. The ends were cut back, 5 bases at V and 5 bases at J, with 13 bases in the middle. The CDR3 extends over 14 amino acids. The CDR3 nucleotides are TGTGCCAGCAGTCCCTCGGGGTTCAGAAACACCATATATTTT. Its translation is CASSPSGFRNTIYF.

This chain joins TRBV12-3 or TRBV12-4 and TRBJ1-2; 7 nucleotides line up with TRBD1. Losses at the gene ends were 7 bases for V and 5 bases for J; bases not matched to a gene: 4. The CDR3 covers 12 residues. The DNA for the CDR3 is TGTGCCAGCAATACAGGGGCGTATGGCTACACCTTC. Residues: CASNTGAYGYTF.

This clonotype was detected many times. The V gene is TRBV2, the J gene TRBJ2-3; possible D gene TRBD2, 7 bases. The CDR3 runs 15 residues. V dropped 8 bases and J dropped 3 bases, with 18 bases sitting between them. The germline CDR1 and CDR2 sequences are SNHLY and FYNNEI. The CDR3 reads CASCPTGGETDTQYF. Here the CDR3 DNA reads TGTGCCAGCTGCCCCACGGGGGGCGAAACAGATACGCAGTATTTT.